Described below is a single TCR beta chain sequence and its context. The antigen remains unidentified. Sequencing used immunoSEQ multiplex PCR; TCRdb keeps in-frame clones, though not all of them. The table has roughly 48,000 clones, approximately 79% seen once; the top ten hold roughly 7.6%. The entry originates in a study of radiotherapy plus CTLA-4 blockade in lung cancer. CDR3 length: 15 residues. The germline V gene encodes CDR1 MNHEY and CDR2 SMNVEV (reference sequence). V shed 3 bases and J 12 bases; nucleotides not matched to a gene: 13. Study findings and constraints: Together with interferon-beta, which increased in serum after radiation, early dynamic changes in blood T cell clones were reportedly the best predictors of response.

This receptor was obtained from a human donor with non-small cell lung cancer who had stable disease on radiotherapy plus ipilimumab. The chain has TRBV27 and TRBJ1-1; 10 positions agree with TRBD1. Sequencing was performed on peripheral blood, taken from a patient treated with radiotherapy plus ipilimumab. The CDR3: CASSFSLKGQGSTFF. The CDR3 DNA sequence: TGTGCCAGCAGTTTCTCCCTGAAGGGACAGGGGAGTACTTTCTTT.